Listed below are T cell receptor beta chains from one sample, sequenced in a study of PD-1 blockade in classical Hodgkin lymphoma. The assay was immunoSEQ multiplex PCR, and TCRdb's table has in-frame clones only and misses some. The sample has tens of thousands of clones; about 71% are singletons. Here the sequenced sample was peripheral blood mononuclear cells (PBMCs), taken at baseline. These receptors all come from a human donor with classical Hodgkin lymphoma. The CDR3 runs from the conserved cysteine through the conserved F or W. D genes are given only for firm matches. Expanded clones get a size class; other rows say once, few or many, or leave the size out.

J,D,V,size,CDR3,DNA
TRBJ1-5,TRBD1,TRBV4-1,few,CASSQTGADQPQHF,TGTGCCAGCAGCCAGACAGGGGCTGATCAGCCCCAGCATTTT
TRBJ1-5,.,TRBV19,.,CASSFRENQPQHF,TGTGCCAGTAGCTTCAGGGAGAATCAGCCCCAGCATTTT
TRBJ2-7,.,TRBV7-2,.,CASSLSFPYEQYF,TGTGCCAGCAGCTTAAGTTTCCCCTACGAGCAGTACTTC
TRBJ1-1,.,TRBV5-1,.,CASSLGRISTLDTEAFF,TGCGCCAGCAGCTTGGGCCGAATCTCGACTTTGGACACTGAAGCTTTCTTT
TRBJ2-2,TRBD1,TRBV7-9,.,CASSSTDRAITGELFF,TGTGCCAGCAGCTCCACGGACAGGGCAATCACCGGGGAGCTGTTTTTT
TRBJ2-3,.,TRBV6-5,.,CASSYSFRGGTQYF,TGTGCCAGCAGTTACTCATTTCGAGGGGGTACGCAGTATTTT
TRBJ2-3,.,TRBV10-3,.,CAISELPGADTQYF,TGTGCCATCAGTGAGCTACCGGGAGCAGATACGCAGTATTTT
TRBJ2-3,TRBD2,TRBV5-8,.,CASSVGTSGVTDTQYF,TGTGCCAGCAGCGTCGGGACTAGCGGGGTTACAGATACGCAGTATTTT
TRBJ1-1,.,TRBV28,.,CASSLTGSGGEAFF,TGTGCCAGCAGTTTAACGGGCTCCGGAGGTGAAGCTTTCTTT
TRBJ2-7,.,TRBV6-1,.,CASSADREGLEQYF,TGTGCCAGCAGTGCAGACAGGGAGGGTCTCGAGCAGTACTTC
TRBJ2-5,TRBD1,TRBV10-1,.,CASSAGTVATQYF,TGCGCCAGCAGTGCAGGGACAGTGGCGACCCAGTACTTC
TRBJ1-4,TRBD1,TRBV5-1,.,CASSLAGGRTATNEKLFF,TGCGCCAGCAGCTTGGCAGGGGGACGGACAGCAACTAATGAAAAACTGTTTTTT
TRBJ1-5,.,TRBV7-2,medium-sized,CASSLVGPSKDQPQHF,TGTGCCAGCAGCTTAGTCGGTCCGAGCAAGGATCAGCCCCAGCATTTT
TRBJ2-2,.,TRBV28,.,CASSLIPENTGELFF,TGTGCCAGCAGTTTAATCCCGGAGAACACCGGGGAGCTGTTTTTT
TRBJ1-1,.,TRBV7-9,.,CASSLGQAGYAEAFF,TGTGCCAGCAGCTTAGGACAGGCAGGATACGCTGAAGCTTTCTTT
TRBJ1-4,TRBD1,TRBV5-3,.,CARSLDRGREKLFF,TGTGCCAGAAGCCTGGACAGGGGTAGGGAAAAACTGTTTTTT
TRBJ2-2,TRBD2,TRBV12-5,many,CASGLASSGIHTGELFF,TGTGCTAGTGGTTTGGCCTCTAGCGGGATTCACACCGGGGAGCTGTTTTTT
TRBJ1-5,.,TRBV6-6,few,CASSIGQPQHF,TGTGCCAGCAGTATAGGTCAGCCCCAGCATTTT
TRBJ2-3,TRBD2,TRBV18,.,CASSSGLAGGATQYF,TGTGCCAGCTCATCGGGACTAGCGGGGGGGGCTACGCAGTATTTT
TRBJ2-7,.,TRBV5-4,medium-sized,CASSLEDAYEQYF,TGTGCCAGCAGCTTGGAAGATGCCTACGAGCAGTACTTC
TRBJ1-6,.,TRBV27,.,CASSFSRNSPLHF,TGTGCCAGCAGTTTTAGCCGAAATTCACCCCTCCACTTT
TRBJ1-3,TRBD1,TRBV5-1,few,CASSPTGTGWNTIYF,TGCGCCAGCAGCCCGACCGGGACAGGGTGGAACACCATATATTTT
TRBJ2-3,TRBD2,TRBV5-5,.,CASSGGLAGVQDTQYF,TGTGCCAGCAGCGGGGGACTAGCGGGAGTTCAAGATACGCAGTATTTT
TRBJ2-5,.,TRBV10-3,.,CAISLGDGVGETQYF,TGTGCCATCAGCCTAGGGGACGGCGTCGGAGAGACCCAGTACTTC
TRBJ1-5,TRBD1,TRBV5-6,.,CASNYRGPGQPQHF,TGTGCCAGCAACTACAGGGGGCCAGGTCAGCCCCAGCATTTT
TRBJ1-2,TRBD1,TRBV5-1,.,CASSLVGDRVYGYTF,TGCGCCAGCAGCTTGGTGGGGGACAGGGTCTATGGCTACACCTTC
TRBJ2-5,TRBD2,TRBV19,few,CASNQRGSVPYF,TGTGCCAGTAACCAGCGGGGGTCCGTACCGTACTTC
TRBJ2-3,.,TRBV19,.,CASSIGPVTDTQYF,TGTGCCAGTAGTATAGGTCCAGTCACAGATACGCAGTATTTT
TRBJ2-5,.,TRBV19,few,CASSMVAVSQTQYF,TGTGCCAGTAGTATGGTGGCGGTAAGCCAGACCCAGTACTTC
TRBJ1-5,.,TRBV19,.,CASRDSAQPQHF,TGTGCCAGTAGGGACAGCGCCCAGCCCCAGCATTTT